The rows below give T cell receptor beta chains drawn from one sample of a study of blood T cell repertoires in COVID-19. Sequencing was performed with immunoSEQ multiplex PCR; in TCRdb, only in-frame clones are kept and a portion is missing. In the table there are more than 100,000 clones, 70% to 85% of which are singletons. Sequenced material: peripheral blood. All receptors derive from a woman aged 65 to 85 with acute or convalescent COVID-19. The CDR3 runs from the conserved cysteine through the conserved F or W. The D gene is left open where the match is weak. Clone size, where shown, is once, few, many, or a class for clones that have expanded.

abundance	d_gene	v_gene	j_gene	CDR3aa	CDR3nt
NA	NA	TRBV3-1/TRBV3-2	TRBJ2-4	CASSFRGRPLFF	TGTGCCAGCAGCTTTCGCGGGCGGCCCTTATTTTTC
NA	NA	TRBV2	TRBJ1-1	CASSEMGGTTEAFF	TGTGCCAGCAGTGAAATGGGGGGAACCACTGAAGCTTTCTTT
NA	TRBD1	TRBV3-1/TRBV3-2	TRBJ1-1	CASTRTGRWSTEAFF	TGTGCCAGCACCCGGACAGGGAGGTGGAGCACTGAAGCTTTCTTT
few	NA	TRBV5-1	TRBJ2-1	CASSLVGQGFDNEQFF	TGCGCCAGCAGCTTGGTTGGGCAGGGGTTCGACAATGAGCAGTTCTTC
once	TRBD1	TRBV6-5	TRBJ2-3	CASRRQGADTQYF	TGTGCCAGCAGAAGACAGGGAGCGGATACGCAGTATTTT
NA	NA	TRBV7-9	TRBJ2-7	CASSLVYREQYF	TGTGCCAGCAGCTTAGTTTACAGGGAGCAGTACTTC
NA	TRBD1	TRBV4-1	TRBJ1-2	CASSQDWTGSFYGYTF	TGCGCCAGCAGCCAAGATTGGACAGGTTCATTCTATGGCTACACCTTC
NA	TRBD1	TRBV15	TRBJ2-7	CATAAEQGLYEQYF	TGTGCCACCGCTGCAGAACAGGGGCTCTACGAGCAGTACTTC
NA	TRBD1	TRBV19	TRBJ2-6	CASKRDRGNRGANVLTF	TGTGCCAGTAAAAGAGACAGGGGAAATAGAGGGGCCAACGTCCTGACTTTC
NA	NA	TRBV6-2/TRBV6-3	TRBJ2-3	CASSYRGTDTDTQYF	TGTGCCAGCAGTTATCGCGGGACAGACACAGATACGCAGTATTTT
NA	NA	TRBV2	TRBJ1-1	CASMQVGNTEAFF	TGTGCCAGCATGCAGGTGGGGAACACTGAAGCTTTCTTT
NA	NA	TRBV7-2	TRBJ2-6	CASSEAGAGANVLTF	TGTGCCAGCAGCGAAGCAGGGGCTGGGGCCAACGTCCTGACTTTC
NA	NA	TRBV7-9	TRBJ1-2	CASSLADSPGGYTF	TGTGCCAGCAGCTTAGCAGACAGTCCAGGTGGCTACACCTTC
few	TRBD1	TRBV12-5	TRBJ2-7	CASGLVLGFRDREYEQYF	TGTGCTAGTGGTTTGGTACTAGGTTTTAGGGACAGAGAATACGAGCAGTACTTC
NA	NA	TRBV6-2/TRBV6-3	TRBJ2-7	CASSWQYFSYEQYF	TGTGCCAGCAGTTGGCAGTATTTCTCCTACGAGCAGTACTTC
NA	NA	TRBV12-3/TRBV12-4	TRBJ1-3	CASSPGAGNTIYF	TGTGCCAGCAGCCCAGGGGCTGGAAACACCATATATTTT
NA	NA	TRBV5-4	TRBJ2-2	CASRAGGDTGELFF	TGTGCCAGCAGAGCCGGAGGTGACACCGGGGAGCTGTTTTTT
NA	NA	TRBV5-4	TRBJ1-2	CASSVITGYGYTF	TGTGCCAGCAGCGTAATAACAGGGTATGGCTACACCTTC
NA	NA	TRBV7-9	TRBJ1-1	CASSKGLQGRTEAFF	TGTGCCAGCAGTAAGGGTCTTCAGGGGCGAACTGAAGCTTTCTTT
NA	NA	TRBV7-6	TRBJ1-1	CASSRQDEAFF	TGTGCCAGCAGCCGGCAGGATGAAGCTTTCTTT
NA	NA	TRBV4-2	TRBJ2-5	CASSQERIQETQYF	TGTGCCAGCAGCCAAGAGAGGATCCAAGAGACCCAGTACTTC
NA	NA	TRBV4-2	TRBJ1-3	CASSQDNSGPGNTIYF	TGTGCCAGCAGCCAAGATAATTCAGGGCCTGGAAACACCATATATTTT